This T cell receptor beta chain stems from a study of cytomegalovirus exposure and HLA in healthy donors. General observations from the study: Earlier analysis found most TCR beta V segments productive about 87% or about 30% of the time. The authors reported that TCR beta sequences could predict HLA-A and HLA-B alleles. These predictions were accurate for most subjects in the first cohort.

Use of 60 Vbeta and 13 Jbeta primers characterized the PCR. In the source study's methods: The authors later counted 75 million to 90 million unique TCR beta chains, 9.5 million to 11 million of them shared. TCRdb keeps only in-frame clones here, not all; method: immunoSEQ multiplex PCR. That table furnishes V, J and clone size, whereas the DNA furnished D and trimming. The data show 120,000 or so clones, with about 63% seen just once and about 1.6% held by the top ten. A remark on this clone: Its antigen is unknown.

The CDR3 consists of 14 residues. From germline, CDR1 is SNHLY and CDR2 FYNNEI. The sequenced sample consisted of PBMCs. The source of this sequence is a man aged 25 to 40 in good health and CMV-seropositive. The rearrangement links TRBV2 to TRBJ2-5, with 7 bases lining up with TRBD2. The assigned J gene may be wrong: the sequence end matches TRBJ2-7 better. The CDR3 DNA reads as TGTGCCAGCACTTGGACTAGTCGCGACTCCGAGCAGTACTTC. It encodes CASTWTSRDSEQYF.